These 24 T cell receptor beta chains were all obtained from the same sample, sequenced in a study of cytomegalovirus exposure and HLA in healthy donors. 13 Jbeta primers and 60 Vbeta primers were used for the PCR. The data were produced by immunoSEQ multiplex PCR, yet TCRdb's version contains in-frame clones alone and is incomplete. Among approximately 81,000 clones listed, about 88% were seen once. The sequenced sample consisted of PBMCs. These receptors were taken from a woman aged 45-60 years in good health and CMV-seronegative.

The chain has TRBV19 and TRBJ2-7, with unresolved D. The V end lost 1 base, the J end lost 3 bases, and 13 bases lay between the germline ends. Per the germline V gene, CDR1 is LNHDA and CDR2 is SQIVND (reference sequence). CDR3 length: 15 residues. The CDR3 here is CASSIGHSAIYEQYV. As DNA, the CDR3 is TGTGCCAGTAGTATAGGCCACAGTGCGATCTACGAGCAGTACGTC.

The CDR3 is CASSQDIGIPTGEQYV. DNA of the CDR3: TGCGCCAGCAGCCAAGATATCGGGATCCCTACTGGCGAGCAGTACGTC. The V gene is TRBV4-1, the J gene TRBJ2-7; D may be TRBD2 (5 bases). Between the trimmed V and J ends, which lost 0 bases and 6 bases, there was a span of 18 bases. Germline V gene data show CDR1 as MGHRA and CDR2 as YSYEKL. The CDR3 runs to 16 residues.

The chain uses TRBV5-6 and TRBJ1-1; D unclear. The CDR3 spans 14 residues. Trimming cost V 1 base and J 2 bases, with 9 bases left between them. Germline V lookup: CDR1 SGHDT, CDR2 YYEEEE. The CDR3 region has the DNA TGTGCCAGCAGCTTGAATGAGGTTAACACTGAAGCTTTCTTT. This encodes CASSLNEVNTEAFF.

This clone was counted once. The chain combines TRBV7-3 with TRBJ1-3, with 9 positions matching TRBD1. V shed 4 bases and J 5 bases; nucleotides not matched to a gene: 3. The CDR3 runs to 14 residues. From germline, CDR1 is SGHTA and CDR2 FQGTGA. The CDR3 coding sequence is TGTGCCAGCAGCTCGGGACAGGGAAGAAACACCATATATTTT. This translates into CASSSGQGRNTIYF.

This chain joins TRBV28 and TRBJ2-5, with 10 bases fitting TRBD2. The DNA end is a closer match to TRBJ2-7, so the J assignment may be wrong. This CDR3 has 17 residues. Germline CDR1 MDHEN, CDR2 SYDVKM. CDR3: CASSPDRVTSGHYEQYF. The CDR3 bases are TGTGCCAGCAGCCCCGACAGGGTGACTAGCGGGCACTACGAGCAGTACTTC.

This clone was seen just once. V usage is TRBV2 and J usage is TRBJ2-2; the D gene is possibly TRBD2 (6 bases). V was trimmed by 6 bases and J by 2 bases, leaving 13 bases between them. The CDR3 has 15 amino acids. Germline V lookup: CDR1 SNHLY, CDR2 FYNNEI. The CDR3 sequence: CASSPLGLNTGELFF. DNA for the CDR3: TGTGCCAGCAGCCCACTGGGACTTAACACCGGGGAGCTGTTTTTT.

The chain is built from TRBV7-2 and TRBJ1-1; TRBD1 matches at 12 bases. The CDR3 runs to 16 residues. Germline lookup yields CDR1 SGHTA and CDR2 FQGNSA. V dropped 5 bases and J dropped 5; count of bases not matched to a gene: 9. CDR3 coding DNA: TGTGCCAGCAGCCCCGGGACAGGGGGCGTAAGTACTGAAGCTTTCTTT. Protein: CASSPGTGGVSTEAFF.

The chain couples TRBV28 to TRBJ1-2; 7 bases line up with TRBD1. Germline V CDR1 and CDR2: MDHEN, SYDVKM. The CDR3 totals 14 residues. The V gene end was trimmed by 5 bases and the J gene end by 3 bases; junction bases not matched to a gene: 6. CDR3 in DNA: TGTGCCAGCAGTAGGGGCAGGGGGGACTATGGCTACACCTTC. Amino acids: CASSRGRGDYGYTF.

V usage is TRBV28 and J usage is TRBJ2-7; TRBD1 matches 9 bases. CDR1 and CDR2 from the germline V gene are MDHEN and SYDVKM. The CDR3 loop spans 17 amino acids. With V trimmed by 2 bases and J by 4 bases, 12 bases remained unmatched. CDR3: CASSLNRGRSKHYEQYV. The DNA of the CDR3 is TGTGCCAGCAGTTTAAACAGGGGGCGCTCGAAACATTACGAGCAGTACGTC.

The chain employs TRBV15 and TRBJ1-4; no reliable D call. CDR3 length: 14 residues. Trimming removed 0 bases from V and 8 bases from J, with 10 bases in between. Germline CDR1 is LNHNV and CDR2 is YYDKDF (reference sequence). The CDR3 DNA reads TGTGCCACCAGCAGAGAGGGCCCCCGGGAAAAACTGTTTTTT. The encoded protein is CATSREGPREKLFF. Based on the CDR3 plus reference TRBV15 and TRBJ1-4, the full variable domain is DAMVIQNPRYQVTQFGKPVTLSCSQTLNHNVMYWYQQKSSQAPKLLFHYYDKDFNNEADTPDNFQSRRPNTSFCFLDIRSPGLGDTAMYLCATSREGPREKLFFGSGTQLSVL.

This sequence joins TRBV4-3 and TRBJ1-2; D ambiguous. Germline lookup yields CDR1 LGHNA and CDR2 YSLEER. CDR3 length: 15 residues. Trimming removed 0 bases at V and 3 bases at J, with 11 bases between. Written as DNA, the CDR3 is TGCGCCAGCAGCCAAGATAACCCACGGGACTATGGCTACACCTTC. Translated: CASSQDNPRDYGYTF.

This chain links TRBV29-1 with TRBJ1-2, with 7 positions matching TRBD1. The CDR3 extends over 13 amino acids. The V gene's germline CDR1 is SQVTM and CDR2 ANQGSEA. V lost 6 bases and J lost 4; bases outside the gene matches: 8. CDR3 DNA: TGCAGCGTCGAGGGAAGGGACAGCTATGGCTACACCTTC. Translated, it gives CSVEGRDSYGYTF.

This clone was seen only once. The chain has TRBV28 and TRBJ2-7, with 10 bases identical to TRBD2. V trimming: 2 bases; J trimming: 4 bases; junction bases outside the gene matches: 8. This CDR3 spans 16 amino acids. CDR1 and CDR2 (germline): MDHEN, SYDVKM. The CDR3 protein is CASSLSGPSGSYEQYF. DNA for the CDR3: TGTGCCAGCAGTTTAAGTGGGCCTAGCGGGAGTTACGAGCAGTACTTC.

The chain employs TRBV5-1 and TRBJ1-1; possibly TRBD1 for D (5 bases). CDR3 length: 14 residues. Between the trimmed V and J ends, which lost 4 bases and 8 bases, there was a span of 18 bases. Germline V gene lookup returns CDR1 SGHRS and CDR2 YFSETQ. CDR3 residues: CASSGSGFAVEAFF. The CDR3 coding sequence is TGCGCCAGCAGCGGCTCAGGGTTCGCGGTCGAAGCTTTCTTT.

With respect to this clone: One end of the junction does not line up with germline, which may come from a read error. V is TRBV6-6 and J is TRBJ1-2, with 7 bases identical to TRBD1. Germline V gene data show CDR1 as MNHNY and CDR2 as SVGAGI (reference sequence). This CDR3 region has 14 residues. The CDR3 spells CASSYGTIIGQEPF. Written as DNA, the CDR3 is TGTGCCAGCAGTTACGGAACTATTATTGGACAGGAACCCTTC.

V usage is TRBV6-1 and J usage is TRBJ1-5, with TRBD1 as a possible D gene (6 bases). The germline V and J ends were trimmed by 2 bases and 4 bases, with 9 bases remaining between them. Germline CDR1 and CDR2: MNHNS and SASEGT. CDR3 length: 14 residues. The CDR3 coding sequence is TGTGCCAGCAGTGAACAGGGGCGGAATCAGCCCCAGCATTTT. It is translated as CASSEQGRNQPQHF.

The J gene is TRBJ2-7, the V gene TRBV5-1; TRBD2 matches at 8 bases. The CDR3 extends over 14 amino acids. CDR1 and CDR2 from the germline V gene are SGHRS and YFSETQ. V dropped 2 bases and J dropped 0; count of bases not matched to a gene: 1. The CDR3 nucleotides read TGCGCCAGCAGCTTACTAGCGGACTCCTACGAGCAGTACTTC. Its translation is CASSLLADSYEQYF.

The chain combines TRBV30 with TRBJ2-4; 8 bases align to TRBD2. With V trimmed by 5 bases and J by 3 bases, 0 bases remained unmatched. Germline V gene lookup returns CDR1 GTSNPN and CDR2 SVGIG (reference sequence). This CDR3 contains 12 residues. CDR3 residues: CAWRGGKNIQYF. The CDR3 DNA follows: TGTGCCTGGCGGGGGGGCAAAAACATTCAGTACTTC.

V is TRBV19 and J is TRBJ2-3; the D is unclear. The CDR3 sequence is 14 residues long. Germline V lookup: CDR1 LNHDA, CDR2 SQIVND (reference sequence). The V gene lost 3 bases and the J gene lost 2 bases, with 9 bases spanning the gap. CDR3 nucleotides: TGTGCCAGTAGTATTGGCGGCTTCACAGATACGCAGTATTTT. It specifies CASSIGGFTDTQYF. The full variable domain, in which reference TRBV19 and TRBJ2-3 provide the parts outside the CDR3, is DGGITQSPKYLFRKEGQNVTLSCEQNLNHDAMYWYRQDPGQGLRLIYYSQIVNDFQKGDIAEGYSVSREKKESFPLTVTSAQKNPTAFYLCASSIGGFTDTQYFGPGTRLTVL.

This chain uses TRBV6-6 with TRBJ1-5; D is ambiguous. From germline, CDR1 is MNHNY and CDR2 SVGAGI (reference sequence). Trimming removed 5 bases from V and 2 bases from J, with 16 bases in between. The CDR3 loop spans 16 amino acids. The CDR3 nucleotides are TGTGCCAGCAGTAGTTCAGGTTATTTTGGCAATCAGCCCCAGCATTTT. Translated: CASSSSGYFGNQPQHF.

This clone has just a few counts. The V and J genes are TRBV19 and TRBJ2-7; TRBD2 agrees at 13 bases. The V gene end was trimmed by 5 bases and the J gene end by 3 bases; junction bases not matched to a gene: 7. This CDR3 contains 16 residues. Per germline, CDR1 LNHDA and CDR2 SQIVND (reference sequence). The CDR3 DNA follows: TGTGCCAGTAGTTCCGCCGGGACTAGCGGGATCTACGAGCAGTACTTC. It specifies CASSSAGTSGIYEQYF.

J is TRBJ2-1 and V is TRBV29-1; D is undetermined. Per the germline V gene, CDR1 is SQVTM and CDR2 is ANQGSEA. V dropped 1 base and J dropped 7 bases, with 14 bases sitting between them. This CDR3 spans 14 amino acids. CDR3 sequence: CSVEARQAGNEQFF. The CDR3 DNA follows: TGCAGCGTTGAAGCCCGTCAAGCCGGGAATGAGCAGTTCTTC.

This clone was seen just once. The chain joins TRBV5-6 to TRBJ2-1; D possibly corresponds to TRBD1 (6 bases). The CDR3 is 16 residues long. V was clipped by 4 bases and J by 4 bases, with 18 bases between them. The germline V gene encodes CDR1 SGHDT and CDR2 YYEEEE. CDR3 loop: CASSGARTESYNEQFF. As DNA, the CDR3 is TGTGCCAGCAGCGGCGCTCGGACAGAAAGTTACAATGAGCAGTTCTTC.

The CDR3 DNA follows: TGCGCCAGCAGCTTGGGTTCAGGACAGAGGACTGGAAACACCATATATTTT. Translating gives CASSLGSGQRTGNTIYF. The genes are TRBV5-1 and TRBJ1-3; tentatively, D is TRBD1 (6 bases). CDR3 size: 17 residues. Trimming took off 0 bases at V and 2 bases at J, with 15 bases between the two ends. The V gene's germline CDR1 is SGHRS and CDR2 YFSETQ.